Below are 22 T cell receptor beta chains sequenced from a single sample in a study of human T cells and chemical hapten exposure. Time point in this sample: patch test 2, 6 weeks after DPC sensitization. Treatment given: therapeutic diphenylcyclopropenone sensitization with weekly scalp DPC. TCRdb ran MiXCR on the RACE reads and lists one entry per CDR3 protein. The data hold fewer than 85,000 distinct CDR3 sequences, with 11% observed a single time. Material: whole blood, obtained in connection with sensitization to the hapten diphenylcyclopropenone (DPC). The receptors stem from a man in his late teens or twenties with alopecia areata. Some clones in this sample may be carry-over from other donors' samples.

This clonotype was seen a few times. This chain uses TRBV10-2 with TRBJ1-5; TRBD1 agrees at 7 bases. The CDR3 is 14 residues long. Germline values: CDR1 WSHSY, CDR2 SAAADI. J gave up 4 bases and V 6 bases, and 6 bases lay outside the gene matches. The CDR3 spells CASRQTGVNQPQHF. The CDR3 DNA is TGCGCCAGCAGACAAACAGGGGTGAATCAGCCCCAGCATTTT.

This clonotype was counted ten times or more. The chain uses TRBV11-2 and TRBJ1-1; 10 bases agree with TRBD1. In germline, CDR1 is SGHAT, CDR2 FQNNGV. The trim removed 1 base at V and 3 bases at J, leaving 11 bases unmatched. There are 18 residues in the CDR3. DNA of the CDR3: TGTGCCAGCAGCTTAGGTCGCGGGACAGGGGTCAGGCACACTGAAGCTTTCTTT. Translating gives CASSLGRGTGVRHTEAFF.

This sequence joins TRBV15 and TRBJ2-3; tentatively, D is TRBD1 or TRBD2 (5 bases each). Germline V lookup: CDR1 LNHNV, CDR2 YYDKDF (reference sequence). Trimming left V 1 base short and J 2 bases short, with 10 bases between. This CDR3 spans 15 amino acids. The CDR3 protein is CATSRVGTVTDTQYF. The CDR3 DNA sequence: TGTGCCACCAGCAGAGTGGGGACGGTCACAGATACGCAGTATTTT.

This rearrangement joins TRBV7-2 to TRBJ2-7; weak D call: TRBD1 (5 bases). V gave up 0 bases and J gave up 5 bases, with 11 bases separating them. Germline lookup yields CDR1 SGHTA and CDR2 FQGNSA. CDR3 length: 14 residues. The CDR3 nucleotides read TGTGCCAGCAGCTTAGCTCATGGGGCACACGAGCAGTACGTC. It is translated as CASSLAHGAHEQYV.

The CDR3 loop is CASSEPGTCSYEQYV. Written as DNA, the CDR3 is TGCGCCAGCAGTGAGCCCGGGACTTGCTCCTACGAGCAGTACGTC. This chain connects TRBV10-1 to TRBJ2-7; weak D call: TRBD2 (6 bases). V shed 2 bases and J shed 0 bases, with 11 bases lying between them. Germline loops: CDR1 WNHNN, CDR2 SYGVQD (reference sequence). This CDR3 spans 15 amino acids.

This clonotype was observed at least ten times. DNA of the CDR3: TGCGCCAGCAGCTTGACAGGGGCGGATTCACCCCTCCACTTT. Translating it yields CASSLTGADSPLHF. The V gene is TRBV5-1, the J gene TRBJ1-6, with 7 bases that match TRBD1. CDR1 is SGHRS, CDR2 YFSETQ, per germline. The CDR3 has 14 residues. J gave up 8 bases and V 1 base, and 3 bases lay outside the gene matches. The complete variable domain, with remaining parts taken from reference TRBV5-1 and TRBJ1-6, reads KAGVTQTPRYLIKTRGQQVTLSCSPISGHRSVSWYQQTPGQGLQFLFEYFSETQRNKGNFPGRFSGRQFSNSRSEMNVSTLELGDSALYLCASSLTGADSPLHFGNGTRLTVT.

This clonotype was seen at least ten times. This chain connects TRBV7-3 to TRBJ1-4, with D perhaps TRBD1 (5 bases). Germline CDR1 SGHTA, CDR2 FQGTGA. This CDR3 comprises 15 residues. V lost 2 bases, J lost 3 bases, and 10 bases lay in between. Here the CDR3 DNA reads TGTGCCAGCAGCTTATATGCAGGGCCTAATGAAAAACTGTTTTTT. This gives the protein CASSLYAGPNEKLFF.

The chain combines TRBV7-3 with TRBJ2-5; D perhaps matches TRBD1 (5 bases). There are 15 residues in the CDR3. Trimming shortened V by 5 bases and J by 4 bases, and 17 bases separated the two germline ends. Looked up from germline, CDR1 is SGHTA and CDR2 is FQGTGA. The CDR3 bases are TGTGCCAGCAGCATATCGGGTGTCAGGGCAGAGACCCAGTACTTC. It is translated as CASSISGVRAETQYF.

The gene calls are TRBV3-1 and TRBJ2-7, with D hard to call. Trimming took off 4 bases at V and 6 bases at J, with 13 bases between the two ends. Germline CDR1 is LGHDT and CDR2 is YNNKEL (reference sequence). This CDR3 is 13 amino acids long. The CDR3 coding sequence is TGTGCCAGCAGCCCGTACATAGGATTCGAGCAGTACTTC. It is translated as CASSPYIGFEQYF.

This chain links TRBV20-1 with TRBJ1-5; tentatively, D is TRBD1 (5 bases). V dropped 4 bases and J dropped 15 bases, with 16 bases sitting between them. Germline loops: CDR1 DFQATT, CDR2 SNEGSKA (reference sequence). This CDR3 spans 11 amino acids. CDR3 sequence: CSANRDPEWHF. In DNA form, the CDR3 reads TGCAGTGCTAACCGGGACCCCGAATGGCATTTT.

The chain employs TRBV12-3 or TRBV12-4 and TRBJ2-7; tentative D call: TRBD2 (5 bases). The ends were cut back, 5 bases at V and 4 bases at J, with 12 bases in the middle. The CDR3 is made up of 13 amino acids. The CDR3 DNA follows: TGTGCCAGCAGTCCCGGACTCGGGTACGAGCAGTACTTC. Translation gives CASSPGLGYEQYF.

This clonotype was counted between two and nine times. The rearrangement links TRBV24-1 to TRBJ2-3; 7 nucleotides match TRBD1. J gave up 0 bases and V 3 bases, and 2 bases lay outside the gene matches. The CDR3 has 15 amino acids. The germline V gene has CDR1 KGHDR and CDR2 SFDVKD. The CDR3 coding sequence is TGTGCCACCAGTGATCGACAGGGTAGCACAGATACGCAGTATTTT. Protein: CATSDRQGSTDTQYF.

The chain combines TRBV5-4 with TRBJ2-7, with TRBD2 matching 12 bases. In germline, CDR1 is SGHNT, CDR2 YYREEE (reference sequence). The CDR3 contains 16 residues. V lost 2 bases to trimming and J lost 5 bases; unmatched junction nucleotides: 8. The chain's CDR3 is CASSFFTTSGGHEQYV. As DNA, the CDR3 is TGTGCCAGCAGCTTCTTTACGACTAGCGGGGGTCACGAGCAGTACGTC.

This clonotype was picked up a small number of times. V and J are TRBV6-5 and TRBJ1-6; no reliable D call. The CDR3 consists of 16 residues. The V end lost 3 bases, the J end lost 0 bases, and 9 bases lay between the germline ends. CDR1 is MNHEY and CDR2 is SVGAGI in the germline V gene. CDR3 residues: CASSYKGSSYNSPLHF. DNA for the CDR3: TGTGCCAGCAGTTATAAAGGGAGCTCCTATAATTCACCCCTCCACTTT.

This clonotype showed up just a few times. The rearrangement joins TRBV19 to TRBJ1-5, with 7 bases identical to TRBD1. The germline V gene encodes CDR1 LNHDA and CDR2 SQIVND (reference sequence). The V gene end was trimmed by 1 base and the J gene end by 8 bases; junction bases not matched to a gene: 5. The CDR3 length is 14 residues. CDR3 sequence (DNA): TGTGCCAGTAGTATAGGGCAGGGGGTTGAGCCCCAGCATTTT. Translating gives CASSIGQGVEPQHF.

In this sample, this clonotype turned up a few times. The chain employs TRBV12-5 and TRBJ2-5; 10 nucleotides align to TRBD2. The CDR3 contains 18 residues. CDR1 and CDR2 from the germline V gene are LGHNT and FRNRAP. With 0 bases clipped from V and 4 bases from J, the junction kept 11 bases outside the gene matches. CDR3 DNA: TGTGCTAGTGGTTTGGTACTAGGCCAGCGGGGGGGAAGAGAGACCCAGTACTTC. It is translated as CASGLVLGQRGGRETQYF.

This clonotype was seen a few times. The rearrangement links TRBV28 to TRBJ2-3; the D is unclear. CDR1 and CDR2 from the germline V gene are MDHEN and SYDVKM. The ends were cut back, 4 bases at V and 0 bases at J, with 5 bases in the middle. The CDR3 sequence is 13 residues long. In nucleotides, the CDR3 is TGTGCCAGCAGTTATTCTAGCACAGATACGCAGTATTTT. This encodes CASSYSSTDTQYF.

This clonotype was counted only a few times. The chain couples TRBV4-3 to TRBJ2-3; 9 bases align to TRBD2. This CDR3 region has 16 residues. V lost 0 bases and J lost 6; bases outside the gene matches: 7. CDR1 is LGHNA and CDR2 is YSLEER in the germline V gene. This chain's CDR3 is CASSQDGASGADTQYF. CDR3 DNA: TGCGCCAGCAGCCAAGATGGGGCTAGCGGGGCGGATACGCAGTATTTT.

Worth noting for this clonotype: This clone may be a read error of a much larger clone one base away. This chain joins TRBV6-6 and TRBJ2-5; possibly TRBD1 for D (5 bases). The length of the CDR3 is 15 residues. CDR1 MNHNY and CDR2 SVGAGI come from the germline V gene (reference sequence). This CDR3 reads CASSYKTVVQGTQYF. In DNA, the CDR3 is TGTGCCAGCAGTTACAAGACAGTGGTGCAAGGGACCCAGTACTTC.

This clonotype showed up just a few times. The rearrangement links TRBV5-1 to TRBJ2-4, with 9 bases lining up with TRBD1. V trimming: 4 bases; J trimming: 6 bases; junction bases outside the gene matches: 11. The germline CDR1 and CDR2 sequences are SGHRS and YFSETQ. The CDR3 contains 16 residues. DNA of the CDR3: TGCGCCAGCAGCACAGGGGACAGGGAGGCGAGAAACATTCAGTACTTC. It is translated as CASSTGDREARNIQYF.

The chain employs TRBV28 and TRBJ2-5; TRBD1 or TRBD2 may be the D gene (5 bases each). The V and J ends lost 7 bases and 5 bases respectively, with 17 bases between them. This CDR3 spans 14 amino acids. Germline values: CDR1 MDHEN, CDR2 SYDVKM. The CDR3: CASNTRRGRETQYF. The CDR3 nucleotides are TGTGCCAGCAACACCCGCCGGGGCCGGGAGACCCAGTACTTC. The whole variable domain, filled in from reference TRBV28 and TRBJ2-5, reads DVKVTQSSRYLVKRTGEKVFLECVQDMDHENMFWYRQDPGLGLRLIYFSYDVKMKEKGDIPEGYSVSREKKERFSLILESASTNQTSMYLCASNTRRGRETQYFGPGTRLLVL.

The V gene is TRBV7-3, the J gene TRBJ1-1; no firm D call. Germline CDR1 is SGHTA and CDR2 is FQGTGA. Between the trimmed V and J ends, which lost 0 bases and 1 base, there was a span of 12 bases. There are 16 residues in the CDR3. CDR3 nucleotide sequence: TGTGCCAGCAGCTTAACGTCCCCGCGCGGGAACACTGAAGCTTTCTTT. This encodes CASSLTSPRGNTEAFF.